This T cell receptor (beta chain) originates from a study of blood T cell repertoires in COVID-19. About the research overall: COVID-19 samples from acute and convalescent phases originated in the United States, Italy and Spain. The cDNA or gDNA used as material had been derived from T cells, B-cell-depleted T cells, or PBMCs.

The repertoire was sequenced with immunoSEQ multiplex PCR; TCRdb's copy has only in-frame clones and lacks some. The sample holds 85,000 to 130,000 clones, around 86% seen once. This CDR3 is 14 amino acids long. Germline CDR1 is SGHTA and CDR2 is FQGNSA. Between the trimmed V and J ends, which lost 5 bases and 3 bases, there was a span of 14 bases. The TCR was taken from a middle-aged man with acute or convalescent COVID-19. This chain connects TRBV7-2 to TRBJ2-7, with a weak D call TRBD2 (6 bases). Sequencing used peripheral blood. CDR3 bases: TGTGCCAGCAGCAGAACTAGCAGCCTCTACGAGCAGTACTTC. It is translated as CASSRTSSLYEQYF. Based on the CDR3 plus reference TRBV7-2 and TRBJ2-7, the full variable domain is GAGVSQSPSNKVTEKGKDVELRCDPISGHTALYWYRQSLGQGLEFLIYFQGNSAPDKSGLPSDRFSAERTGGSVSTLTIQRTQQEDSAVYLCASSRTSSLYEQYFGPGTRLTVT.